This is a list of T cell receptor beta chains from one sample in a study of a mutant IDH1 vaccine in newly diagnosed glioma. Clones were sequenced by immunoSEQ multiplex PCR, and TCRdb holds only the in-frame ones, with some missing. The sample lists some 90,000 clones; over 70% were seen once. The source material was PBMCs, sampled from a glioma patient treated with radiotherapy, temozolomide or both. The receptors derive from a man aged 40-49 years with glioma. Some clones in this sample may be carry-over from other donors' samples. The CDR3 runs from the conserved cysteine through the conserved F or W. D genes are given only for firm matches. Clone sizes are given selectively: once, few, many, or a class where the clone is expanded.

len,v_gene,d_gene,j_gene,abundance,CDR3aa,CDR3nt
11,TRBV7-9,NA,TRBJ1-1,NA,CASSLLGDFFF,TGTGCCAGCAGCTTATTAGGTGATTTTTTCTTT
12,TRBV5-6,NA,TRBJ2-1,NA,CASSLGEGEQFF,TGTGCCAGCAGCTTGGGGGAAGGTGAGCAGTTCTTC
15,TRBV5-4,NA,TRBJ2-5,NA,CASYGGRQNQETQYF,TGTGCCAGCTACGGGGGGCGACAGAACCAAGAGACCCAGTACTTC
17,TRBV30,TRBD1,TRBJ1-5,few,CAWSVRGRGRSNQPQHF,TGTGCCTGGAGTGTACGGGGCAGGGGGCGTAGCAATCAGCCCCAGCATTTT
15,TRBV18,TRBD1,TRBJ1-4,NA,CASSPSGGGNEKLFF,TGTGCCAGCTCACCCTCAGGGGGCGGGAATGAAAAACTGTTTTTT
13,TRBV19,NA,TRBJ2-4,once,CATYHRTGGIQYF,TGTGCCACTTATCACAGGACCGGGGGCATTCAGTACTTC
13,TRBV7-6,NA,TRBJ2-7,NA,CASSKHRNYEQYF,TGTGCCAGCAGCAAACATAGGAACTACGAGCAGTACTTC
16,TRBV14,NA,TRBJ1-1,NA,CASSQERRPGDTEAFF,TGTGCCAGCAGCCAAGAGCGGAGACCAGGGGACACTGAAGCTTTCTTT
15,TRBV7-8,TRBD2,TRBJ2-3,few,CASSLTSGGADTQYF,TGTGCCAGCAGCTTAACTAGCGGGGGGGCAGATACGCAGTATTTT
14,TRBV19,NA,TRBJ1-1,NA,CASSPDNIGTEAFF,TGTGCCAGTAGCCCCGACAATATCGGCACTGAAGCTTTCTTT
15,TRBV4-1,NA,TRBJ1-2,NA,CASRRGFESSYGYTF,TGCGCCAGCAGAAGAGGATTCGAGAGTTCCTATGGCTACACCTTC
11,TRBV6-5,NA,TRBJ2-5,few,CASSYGETQYF,TGTGCCAGCAGTTACGGGGAGACCCAGTACTTC
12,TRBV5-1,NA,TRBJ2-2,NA,CASSFGTGELFF,TGCGCCAGCAGCTTTGGCACCGGGGAGCTGTTTTTT
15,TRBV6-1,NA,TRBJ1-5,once,CASRSGASGYQPQHF,TGTGCCAGCAGGTCAGGGGCCTCGGGCTATCAGCCCCAGCATTTT
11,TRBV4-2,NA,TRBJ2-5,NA,CASSQEGTQYF,TGTGCCAGCAGCCAAGAGGGGACCCAGTACTTC
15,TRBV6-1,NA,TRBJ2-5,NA,CASSEGVVSQETQYF,TGTGCCAGCAGTGAAGGAGTAGTTTCGCAAGAGACCCAGTACTTC
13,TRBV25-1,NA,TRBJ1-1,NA,CASSKTGNTEAFF,TGTGCCAGCAGTAAGACAGGGAACACTGAAGCTTTCTTT
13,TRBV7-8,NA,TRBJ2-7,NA,CASSLDSSYEQYF,TGTGCCAGCAGCTTGGACTCCTCCTACGAGCAGTACTTC
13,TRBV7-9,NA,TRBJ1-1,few,CASSLVANTEAFF,TGTGCCAGCAGCTTAGTCGCTAACACTGAAGCTTTCTTT
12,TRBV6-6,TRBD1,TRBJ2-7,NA,CASSRTGDEQYF,TGTGCCAGCAGCCGGACAGGGGACGAGCAGTACTTC
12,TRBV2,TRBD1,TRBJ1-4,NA,CASRQGAAKLFF,TGTGCCAGCAGGCAGGGGGCGGCCAAACTGTTTTTT
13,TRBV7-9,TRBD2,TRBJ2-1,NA,CASSLDRAGGRFF,TGTGCCAGCAGCTTAGATCGAGCGGGGGGGAGGTTCTTC
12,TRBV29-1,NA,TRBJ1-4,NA,CSGGGSHEKLFF,TGCAGCGGTGGCGGGTCCCATGAAAAACTGTTTTTT
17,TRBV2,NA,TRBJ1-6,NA,CASSDPGGGRANSPLHF,TGTGCCAGCAGTGACCCTGGAGGGGGACGGGCTAATTCACCCCTCCACTTT
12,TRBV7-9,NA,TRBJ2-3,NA,CASSLVIDTQYF,TGTGCCAGCAGCTTAGTCATAGATACGCAGTATTTT
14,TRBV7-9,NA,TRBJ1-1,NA,CASSLSSWVNEAFF,TGTGCCAGCAGCTTGTCCTCGTGGGTTAATGAAGCTTTCTTT
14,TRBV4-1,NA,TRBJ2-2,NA,CASSQAANTGELFF,TGCGCCAGCAGCCAAGCGGCGAACACCGGGGAGCTGTTTTTT
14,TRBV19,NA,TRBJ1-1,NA,CASSPRTKRTEAFF,TGTGCCAGTAGTCCCCGGACGAAGCGAACTGAAGCTTTCTTT
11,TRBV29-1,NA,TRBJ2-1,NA,CSADRWNEQFF,TGCAGCGCCGACAGGTGGAATGAGCAGTTCTTC
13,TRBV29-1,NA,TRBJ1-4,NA,CSVEWQGQGKLFF,TGCAGCGTTGAATGGCAGGGTCAAGGAAAACTGTTTTTT
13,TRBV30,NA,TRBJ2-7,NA,CAWSAGNPLEQYF,TGTGCCTGGAGTGCAGGGAACCCCCTCGAGCAGTACTTC
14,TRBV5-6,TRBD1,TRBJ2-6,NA,CASSPGQGLWVLTF,TGTGCCAGCAGCCCCGGACAGGGACTGTGGGTCCTGACTTTC
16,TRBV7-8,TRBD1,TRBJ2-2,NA,CASSLANRGVTGELFF,TGTGCCAGCAGCTTAGCGAACAGGGGGGTCACCGGGGAGCTGTTTTTT
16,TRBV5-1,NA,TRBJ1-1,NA,CASSPGEGRGGAEAFF,TGCGCCAGCAGCCCCGGGGAGGGGCGCGGGGGAGCTGAAGCTTTCTTT
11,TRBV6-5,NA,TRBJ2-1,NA,CASSYGTVQFF,TGTGCCAGCAGTTATGGAACAGTCCAGTTCTTC
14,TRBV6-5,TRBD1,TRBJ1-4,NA,CASSYGQGGEKLFF,TGTGCCAGCAGTTACGGACAGGGGGGAGAAAAACTGTTTTTT
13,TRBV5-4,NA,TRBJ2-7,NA,CASSLETAYEQYF,TGTGCCAGCAGCTTGGAGACAGCCTACGAGCAGTACTTC
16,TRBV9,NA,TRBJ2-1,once,CASSPRDFPLHNEQFF,TGTGCCAGCAGCCCTCGGGACTTCCCTCTACACAATGAGCAGTTCTTC
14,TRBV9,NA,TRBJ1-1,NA,CASSGNAARTEAFF,TGTGCCAGCAGCGGTAATGCCGCGCGGACTGAAGCTTTCTTT
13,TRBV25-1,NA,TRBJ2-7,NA,CASTRDGGYEQYF,TGTGCCAGCACCCGGGACGGAGGCTACGAGCAGTACTTC
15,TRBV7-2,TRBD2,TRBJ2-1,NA,CASSLVATSGVEQFF,TGTGCCAGCAGCTTAGTCGCGACTAGCGGGGTTGAGCAGTTCTTC
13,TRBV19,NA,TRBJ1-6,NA,CASTPRATSPLHF,TGTGCCAGTACCCCAAGGGCGACTTCACCCCTCCACTTT
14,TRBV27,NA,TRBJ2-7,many,CASSRLAFPYEQYF,TGTGCCAGCAGCCGTCTAGCTTTCCCTTACGAGCAGTACTTC
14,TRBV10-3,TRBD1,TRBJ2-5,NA,CAIRSGTGEASQYF,TGTGCCATCAGATCCGGGACAGGGGAAGCGTCCCAGTACTTC
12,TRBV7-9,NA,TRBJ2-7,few,CASSLVGLEQYF,TGTGCCAGCAGCTTAGTGGGGCTCGAGCAGTACTTC
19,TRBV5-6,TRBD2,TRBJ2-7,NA,CASSLGPTRAGGILYEQYF,TGTGCCAGCAGCTTGGGGCCCACTCGCGCGGGGGGGATCCTTTACGAGCAGTACTTC